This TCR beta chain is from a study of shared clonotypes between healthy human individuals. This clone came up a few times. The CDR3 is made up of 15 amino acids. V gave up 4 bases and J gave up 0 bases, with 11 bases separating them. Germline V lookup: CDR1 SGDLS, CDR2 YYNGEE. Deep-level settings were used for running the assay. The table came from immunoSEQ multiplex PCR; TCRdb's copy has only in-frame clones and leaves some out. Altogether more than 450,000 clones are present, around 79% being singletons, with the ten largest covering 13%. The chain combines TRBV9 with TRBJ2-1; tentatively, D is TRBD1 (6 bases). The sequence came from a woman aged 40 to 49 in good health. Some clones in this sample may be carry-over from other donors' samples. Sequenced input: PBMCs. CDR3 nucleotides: TGTGCCAGCAGCAAAACAGGGTTCTCCTACAATGAGCAGTTCTTC. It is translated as CASSKTGFSYNEQFF.